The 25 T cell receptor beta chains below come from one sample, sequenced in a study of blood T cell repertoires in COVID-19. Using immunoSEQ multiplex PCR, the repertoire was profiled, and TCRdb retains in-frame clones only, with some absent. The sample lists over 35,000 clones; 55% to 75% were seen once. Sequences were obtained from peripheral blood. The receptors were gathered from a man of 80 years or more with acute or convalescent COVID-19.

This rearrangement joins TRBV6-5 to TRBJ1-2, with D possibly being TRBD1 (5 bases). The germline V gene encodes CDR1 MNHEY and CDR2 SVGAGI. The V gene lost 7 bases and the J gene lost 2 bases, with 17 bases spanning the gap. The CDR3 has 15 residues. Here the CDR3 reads CASTSLAQANYGYTF. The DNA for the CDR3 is TGTGCCAGCACCTCCCTCGCACAGGCAAACTATGGCTACACCTTC.

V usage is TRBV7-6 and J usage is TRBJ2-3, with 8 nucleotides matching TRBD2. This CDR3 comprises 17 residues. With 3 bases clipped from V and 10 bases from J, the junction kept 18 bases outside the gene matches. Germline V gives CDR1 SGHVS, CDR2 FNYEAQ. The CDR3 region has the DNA TGTGCCAGCAGCTTCTTACCTCTAGCCGGGGGGGGTGCGGCGCAGTATTTT. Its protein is CASSFLPLAGGGAAQYF.

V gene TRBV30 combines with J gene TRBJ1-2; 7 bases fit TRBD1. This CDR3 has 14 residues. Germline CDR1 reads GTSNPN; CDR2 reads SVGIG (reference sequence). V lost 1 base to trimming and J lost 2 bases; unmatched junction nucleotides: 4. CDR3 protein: CAWSGDSQNYGYTF. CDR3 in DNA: TGTGCCTGGAGTGGGGACAGCCAAAACTATGGCTACACCTTC.

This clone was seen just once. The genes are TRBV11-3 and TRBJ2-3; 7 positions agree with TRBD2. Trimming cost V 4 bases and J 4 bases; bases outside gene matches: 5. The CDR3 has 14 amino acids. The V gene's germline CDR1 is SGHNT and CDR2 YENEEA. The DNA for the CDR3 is TGTGCCAGCAGCTCATTTGCGGGGGCAGATACGCAGTATTTT. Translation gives CASSSFAGADTQYF.

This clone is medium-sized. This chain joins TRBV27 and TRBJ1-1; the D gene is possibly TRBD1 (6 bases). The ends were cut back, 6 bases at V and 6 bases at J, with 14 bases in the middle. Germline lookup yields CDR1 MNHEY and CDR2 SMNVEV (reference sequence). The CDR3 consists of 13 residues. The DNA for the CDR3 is TGTGCCAGCAGCCCGACGGCAGGGGCTGAAGCTTTCTTT. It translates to CASSPTAGAEAFF.

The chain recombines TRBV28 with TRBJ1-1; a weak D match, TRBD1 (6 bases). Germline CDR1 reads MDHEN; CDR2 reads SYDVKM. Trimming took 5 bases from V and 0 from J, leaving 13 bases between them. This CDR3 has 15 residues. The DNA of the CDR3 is TGTGCCAGCAGTGCCCGGACAGATATGAACACTGAAGCTTTCTTT. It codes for CASSARTDMNTEAFF.

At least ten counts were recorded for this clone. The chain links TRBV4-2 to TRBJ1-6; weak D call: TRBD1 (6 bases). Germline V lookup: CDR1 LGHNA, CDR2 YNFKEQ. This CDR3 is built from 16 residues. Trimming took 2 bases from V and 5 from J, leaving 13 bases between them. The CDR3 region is CASSQKAGADNSPLHF. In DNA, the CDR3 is TGTGCCAGCAGCCAAAAAGCAGGGGCAGATAATTCACCCCTCCACTTT.

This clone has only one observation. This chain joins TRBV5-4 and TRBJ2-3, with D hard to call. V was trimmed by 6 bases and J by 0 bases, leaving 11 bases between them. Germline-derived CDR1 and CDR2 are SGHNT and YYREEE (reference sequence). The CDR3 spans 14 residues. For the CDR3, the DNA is TGTGCCAGCACCACCTCTAGGAGCACAGATACGCAGTATTTT. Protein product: CASTTSRSTDTQYF.

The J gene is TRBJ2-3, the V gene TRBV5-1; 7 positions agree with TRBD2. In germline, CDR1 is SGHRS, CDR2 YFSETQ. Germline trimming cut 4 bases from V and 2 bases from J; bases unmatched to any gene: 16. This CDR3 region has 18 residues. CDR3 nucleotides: TGCGCCAGCAGCACCCAACCTCGGGGAGGGGATGTCACAGATACGCAGTATTTT. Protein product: CASSTQPRGGDVTDTQYF.

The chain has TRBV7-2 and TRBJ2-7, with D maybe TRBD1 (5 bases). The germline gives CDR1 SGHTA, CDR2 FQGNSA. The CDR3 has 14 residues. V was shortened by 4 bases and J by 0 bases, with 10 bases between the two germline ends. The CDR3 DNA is TGTGCCAGCAGCTCGCGGACAATCTCCTACGAGCAGTACTTC. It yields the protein CASSSRTISYEQYF.

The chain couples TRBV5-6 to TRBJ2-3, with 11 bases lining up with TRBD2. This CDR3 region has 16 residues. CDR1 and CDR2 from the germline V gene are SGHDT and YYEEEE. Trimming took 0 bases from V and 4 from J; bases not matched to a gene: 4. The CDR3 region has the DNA TGTGCCAGCAGCTTGGAATTAGCGGGAGGGTCAGATACGCAGTATTTT. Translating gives CASSLELAGGSDTQYF.

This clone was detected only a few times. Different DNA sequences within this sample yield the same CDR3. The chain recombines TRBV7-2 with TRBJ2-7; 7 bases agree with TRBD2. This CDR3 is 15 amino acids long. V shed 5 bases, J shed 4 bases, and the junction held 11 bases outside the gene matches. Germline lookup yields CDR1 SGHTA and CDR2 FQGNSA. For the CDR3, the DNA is TGTGCCAGCAGCCCGACGGGGCGGGGGACGTACGAGCAGTACTTC. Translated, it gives CASSPTGRGTYEQYF.

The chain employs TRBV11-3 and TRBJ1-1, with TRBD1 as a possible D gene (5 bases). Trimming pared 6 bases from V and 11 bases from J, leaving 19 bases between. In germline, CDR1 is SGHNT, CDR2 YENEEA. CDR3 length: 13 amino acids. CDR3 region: CASSPQALNRAFF. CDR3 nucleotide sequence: TGTGCCAGCAGTCCACAGGCGCTTAATCGGGCTTTCTTT.

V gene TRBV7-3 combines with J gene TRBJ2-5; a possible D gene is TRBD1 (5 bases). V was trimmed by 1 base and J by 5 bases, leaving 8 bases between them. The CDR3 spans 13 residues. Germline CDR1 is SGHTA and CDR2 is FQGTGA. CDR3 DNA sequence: TGTGCCAGCAGCTTAAGTGCAGGGGAGACCCAGTACTTC. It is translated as CASSLSAGETQYF.

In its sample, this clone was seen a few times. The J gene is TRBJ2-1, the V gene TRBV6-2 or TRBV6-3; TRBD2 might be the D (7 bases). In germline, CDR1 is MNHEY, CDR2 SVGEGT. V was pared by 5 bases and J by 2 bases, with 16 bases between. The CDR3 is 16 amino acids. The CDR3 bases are TGTGCCAGCAGTCACATCGCGGGGGCCGCCTACAATGAGCAGTTCTTC. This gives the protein CASSHIAGAAYNEQFF.

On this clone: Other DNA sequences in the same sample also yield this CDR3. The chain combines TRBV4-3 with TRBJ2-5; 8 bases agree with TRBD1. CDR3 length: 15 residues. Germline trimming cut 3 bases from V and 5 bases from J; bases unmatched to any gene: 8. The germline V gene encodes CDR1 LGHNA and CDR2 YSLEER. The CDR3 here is CASSQSYRGVETQYF. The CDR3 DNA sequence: TGCGCCAGCAGCCAGTCATACAGGGGGGTGGAGACCCAGTACTTC.

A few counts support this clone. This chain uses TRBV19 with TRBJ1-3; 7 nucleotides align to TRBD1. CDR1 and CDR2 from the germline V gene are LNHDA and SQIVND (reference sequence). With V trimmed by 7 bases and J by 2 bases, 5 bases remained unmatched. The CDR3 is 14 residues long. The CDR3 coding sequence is TGTGCCAGTAACCAACAGGGGACTGGAAACACCATATATTTT. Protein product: CASNQQGTGNTIYF.

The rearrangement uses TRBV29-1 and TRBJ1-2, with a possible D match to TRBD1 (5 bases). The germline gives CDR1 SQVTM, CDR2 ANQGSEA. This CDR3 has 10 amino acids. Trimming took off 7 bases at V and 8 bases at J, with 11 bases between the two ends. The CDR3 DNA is TGCAGCGCTAGTCAGGGCGGCTACACCTTC. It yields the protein CSASQGGYTF.

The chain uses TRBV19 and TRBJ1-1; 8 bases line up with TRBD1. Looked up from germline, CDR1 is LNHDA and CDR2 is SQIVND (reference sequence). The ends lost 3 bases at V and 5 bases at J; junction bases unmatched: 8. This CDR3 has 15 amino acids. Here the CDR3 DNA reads TGTGCCAGTAGTATGGTAACAGGGGGAAGGACTGAAGCTTTCTTT. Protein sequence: CASSMVTGGRTEAFF.

CDR3 amino acids: CASSSGAPPYEQYF. The CDR3 bases are TGCGCCAGCAGCTCAGGGGCCCCTCCCTACGAGCAGTACTTC. The chain couples TRBV5-1 to TRBJ2-7; D is perhaps TRBD1 (6 bases). The CDR3 runs 14 residues. V shed 3 bases and J shed 2 bases, with 12 bases lying between them. The V gene's germline CDR1 is SGHRS and CDR2 YFSETQ.

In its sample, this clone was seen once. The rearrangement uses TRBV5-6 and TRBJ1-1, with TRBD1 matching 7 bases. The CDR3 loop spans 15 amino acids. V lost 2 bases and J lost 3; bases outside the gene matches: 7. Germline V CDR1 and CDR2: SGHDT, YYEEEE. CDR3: CASSFWTGDYTEAFF. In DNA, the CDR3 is TGTGCCAGCAGCTTCTGGACAGGCGATTACACTGAAGCTTTCTTT.

CDR3 sequence: CASSDGSGTDTQYF. CDR3 DNA: TGTGCCAGCAGTGACGGGTCGGGCACAGATACGCAGTATTTT. The rearrangement uses TRBV2 and TRBJ2-3; D uncertain. The V gene's germline CDR1 is SNHLY and CDR2 FYNNEI. This CDR3 spans 14 amino acids. V was cut by 3 bases and J by 1 base, with 8 bases left in between.

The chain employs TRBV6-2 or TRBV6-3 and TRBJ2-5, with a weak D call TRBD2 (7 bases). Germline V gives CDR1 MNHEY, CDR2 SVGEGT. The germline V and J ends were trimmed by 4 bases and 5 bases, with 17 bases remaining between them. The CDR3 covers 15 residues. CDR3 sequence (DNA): TGTGCCAGCAGTTTACCGGGGGGCAGAGCGGAGACCCAGTACTTC. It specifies CASSLPGGRAETQYF.

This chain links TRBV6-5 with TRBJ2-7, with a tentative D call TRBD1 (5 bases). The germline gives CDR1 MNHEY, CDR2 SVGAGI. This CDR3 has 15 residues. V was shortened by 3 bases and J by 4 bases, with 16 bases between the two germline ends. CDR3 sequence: CASSYGQGLLYEQYF. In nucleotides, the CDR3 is TGTGCCAGCAGTTATGGGCAGGGCTTACTGTACGAGCAGTACTTC.

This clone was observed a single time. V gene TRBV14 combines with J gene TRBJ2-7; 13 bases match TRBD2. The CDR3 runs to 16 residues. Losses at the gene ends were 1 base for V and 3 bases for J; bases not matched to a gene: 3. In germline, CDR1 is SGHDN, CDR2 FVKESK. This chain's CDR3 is CASSQVGTSGDYEQYF. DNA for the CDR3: TGTGCCAGCAGCCAAGTGGGGACTAGCGGGGACTACGAGCAGTACTTC.